This T cell receptor beta chain was identified in a study of T cell changes during pregnancy in multiple sclerosis. Libraries were prepared by immunoSEQ multiplex PCR; TCRdb keeps only in-frame clonotypes and omits some of them. The sample yields 65,000 to 70,000 clones, around 92% seen once. Between the trimmed V and J ends, which lost 3 bases and 3 bases, there was a span of 9 bases. Germline CDR1 reads SQVTM; CDR2 reads ANQGSEA. The CDR3 spans 12 residues. This clonotype was sampled from a female donor in good health, enrolled as a control in a pregnancy study. This material consisted of peripheral blood, taken in the third trimester of pregnancy. The chain has TRBV29-1 and TRBJ2-7, with D tentatively TRBD1 (6 bases). The CDR3 loop is CSVEGHGYEQYF. The CDR3 DNA sequence: TGCAGCGTTGAGGGACACGGCTACGAGCAGTACTTC.